The present entry profiles one TCR beta chain with its context. The antigen remains undetermined. These data are taken from a study of T cell responses to AZD1222 COVID-19 vaccine. Sequenced by immunoSEQ multiplex PCR; TCRdb stores in-frame clones only, minus some. The sample consists of 200,000 to 250,000 clones, roughly 91% of them appearing once. The germline V gene encodes CDR1 SGHNT and CDR2 YENEEA. Trimming took off 2 bases at V and 7 bases at J, with 5 bases between the two ends. The CDR3 is 12 amino acids. Study-level results: It should be noted that donors were predominantly white British and more often female, and clonal diversity was possibly underestimated. The reported proportion of spike-specific TCRs targeting unmutated variant regions was nearly half. Compared with day 0, the breadth and depth of the Spike-specific TCR repertoire rose significantly after two doses of AZD1222.

V usage is TRBV11-3 and J usage is TRBJ2-2; TRBD1 is a possible D gene (5 bases). The sample consisted of peripheral blood, taken on day 0 of MenACWY control vaccination. This sequence was found in an adult in good health. CDR3 sequence reads: CASSLRGGELFF. CDR3 in DNA: TGTGCCAGCAGCTTAAGGGGCGGGGAGCTGTTTTTT.